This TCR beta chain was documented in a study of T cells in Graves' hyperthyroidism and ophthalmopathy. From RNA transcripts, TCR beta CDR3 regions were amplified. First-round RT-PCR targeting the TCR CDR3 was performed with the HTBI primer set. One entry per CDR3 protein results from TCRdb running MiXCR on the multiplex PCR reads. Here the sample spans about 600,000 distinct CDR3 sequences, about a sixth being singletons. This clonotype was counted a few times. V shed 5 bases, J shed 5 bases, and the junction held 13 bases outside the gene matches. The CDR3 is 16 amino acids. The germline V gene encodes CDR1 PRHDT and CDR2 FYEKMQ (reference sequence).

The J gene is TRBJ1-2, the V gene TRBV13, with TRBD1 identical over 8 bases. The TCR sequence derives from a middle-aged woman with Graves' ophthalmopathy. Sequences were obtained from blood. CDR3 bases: TGTGCCAGCAGCCTACGCCGGACAGGGCGCGGGTATGGCTACACCTTC. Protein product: CASSLRRTGRGYGYTF.